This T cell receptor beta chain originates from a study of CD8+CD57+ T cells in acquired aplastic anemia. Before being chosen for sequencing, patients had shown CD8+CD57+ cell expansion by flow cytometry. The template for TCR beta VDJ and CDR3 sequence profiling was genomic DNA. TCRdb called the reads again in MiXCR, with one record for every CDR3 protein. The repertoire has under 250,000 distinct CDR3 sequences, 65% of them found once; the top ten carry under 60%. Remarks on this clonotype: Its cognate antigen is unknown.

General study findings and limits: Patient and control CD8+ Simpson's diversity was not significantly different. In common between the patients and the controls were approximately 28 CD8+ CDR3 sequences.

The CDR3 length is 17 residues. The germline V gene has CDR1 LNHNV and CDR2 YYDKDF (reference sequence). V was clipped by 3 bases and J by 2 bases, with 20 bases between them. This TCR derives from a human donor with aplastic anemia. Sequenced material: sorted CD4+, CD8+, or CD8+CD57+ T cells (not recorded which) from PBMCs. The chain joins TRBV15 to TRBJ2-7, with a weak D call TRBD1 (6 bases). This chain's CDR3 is CATSSLDYGQGTYEQYF. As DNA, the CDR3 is TGTGCCACCAGCAGCTTAGATTACGGGCAGGGGACCTACGAGCAGTACTTC.